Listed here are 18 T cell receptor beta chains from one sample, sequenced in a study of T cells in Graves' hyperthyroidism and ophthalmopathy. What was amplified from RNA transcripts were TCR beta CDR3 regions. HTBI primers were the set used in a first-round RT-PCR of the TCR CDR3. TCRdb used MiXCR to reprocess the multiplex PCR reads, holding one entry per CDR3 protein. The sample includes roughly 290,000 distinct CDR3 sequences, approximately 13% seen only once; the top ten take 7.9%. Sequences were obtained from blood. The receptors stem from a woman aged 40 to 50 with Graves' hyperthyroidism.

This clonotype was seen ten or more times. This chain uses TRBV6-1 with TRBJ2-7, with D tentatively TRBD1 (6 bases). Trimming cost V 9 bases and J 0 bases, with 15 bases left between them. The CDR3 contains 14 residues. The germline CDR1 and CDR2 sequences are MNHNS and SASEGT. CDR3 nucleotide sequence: TGTGCCAGACCCCGGGACAAAAGCTCCTACGAGCAGTACTTC. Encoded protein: CARPRDKSSYEQYF.

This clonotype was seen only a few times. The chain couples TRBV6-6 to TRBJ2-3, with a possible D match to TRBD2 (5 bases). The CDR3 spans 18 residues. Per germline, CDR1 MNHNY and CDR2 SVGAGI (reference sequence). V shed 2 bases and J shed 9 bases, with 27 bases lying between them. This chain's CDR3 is CASSYNAPGNPRSWTQYF. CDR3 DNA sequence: TGTGCCAGCAGTTACAACGCACCCGGGAACCCACGCTCATGGACGCAGTATTTT.

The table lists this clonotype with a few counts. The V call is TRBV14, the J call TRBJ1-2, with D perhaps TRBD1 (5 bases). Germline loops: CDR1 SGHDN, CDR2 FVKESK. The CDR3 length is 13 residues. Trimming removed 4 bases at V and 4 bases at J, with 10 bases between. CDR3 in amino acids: CASSLRQIYGYTF. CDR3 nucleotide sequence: TGTGCCAGCAGCCTACGACAGATCTATGGCTACACCTTC. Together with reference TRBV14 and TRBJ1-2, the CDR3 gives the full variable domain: EAGVTQFPSHSVIEKGQTVTLRCDPISGHDNLYWYRRVMGKEIKFLLHFVKESKQDESGMPNNRFLAERTGGTYSTLKVQPAELEDSGVYFCASSLRQIYGYTFGSGTRLTVV.

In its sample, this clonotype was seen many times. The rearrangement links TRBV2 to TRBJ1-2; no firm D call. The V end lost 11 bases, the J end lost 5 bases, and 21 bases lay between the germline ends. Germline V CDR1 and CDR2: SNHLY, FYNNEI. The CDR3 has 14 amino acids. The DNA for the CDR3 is TGTGCCCGAGGAGACTCCCCCCCTATATATGGCTACACCTTC. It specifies CARGDSPPIYGYTF.

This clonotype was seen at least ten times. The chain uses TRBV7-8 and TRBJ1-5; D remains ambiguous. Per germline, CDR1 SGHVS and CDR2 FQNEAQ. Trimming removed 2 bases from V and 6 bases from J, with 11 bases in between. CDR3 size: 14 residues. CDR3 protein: CASSLIPEGQPQHF. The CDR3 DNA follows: TGTGCCAGCAGCTTAATCCCCGAGGGTCAGCCCCAGCATTTT. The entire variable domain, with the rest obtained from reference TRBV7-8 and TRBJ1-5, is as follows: GAGVSQSPRYKVAKRGQDVALRCDPISGHVSLFWYQQALGQGPEFLTYFQNEAQLDKSGLPSDRFFAERPEGSVSTLKIQRTQQEDSAVYLCASSLIPEGQPQHFGDGTRLSIL.

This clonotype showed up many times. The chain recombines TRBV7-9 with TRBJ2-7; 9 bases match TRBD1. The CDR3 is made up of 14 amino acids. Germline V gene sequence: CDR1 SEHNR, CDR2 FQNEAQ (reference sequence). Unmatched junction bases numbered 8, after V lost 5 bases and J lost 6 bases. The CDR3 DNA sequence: TGTGCCAGCAGCGAACGGGGACAGGGTGGCGAGCAGTACTTC. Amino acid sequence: CASSERGQGGEQYF.

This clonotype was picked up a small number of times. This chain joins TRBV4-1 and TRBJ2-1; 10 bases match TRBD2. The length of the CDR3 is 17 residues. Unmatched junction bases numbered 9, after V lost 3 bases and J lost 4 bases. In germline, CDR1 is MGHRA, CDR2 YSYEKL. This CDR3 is CASSHRHLAGGYNEQFF. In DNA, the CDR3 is TGCGCCAGCAGCCACCGTCACTTAGCGGGAGGTTACAATGAGCAGTTCTTC.

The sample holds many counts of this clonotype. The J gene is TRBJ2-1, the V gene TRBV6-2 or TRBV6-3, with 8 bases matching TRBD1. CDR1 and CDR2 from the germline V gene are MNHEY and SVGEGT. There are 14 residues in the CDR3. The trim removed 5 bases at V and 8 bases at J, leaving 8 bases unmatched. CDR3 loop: CASSGDRKVDEQFF. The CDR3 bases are TGTGCCAGCAGTGGGGACAGGAAAGTGGATGAGCAGTTCTTC.

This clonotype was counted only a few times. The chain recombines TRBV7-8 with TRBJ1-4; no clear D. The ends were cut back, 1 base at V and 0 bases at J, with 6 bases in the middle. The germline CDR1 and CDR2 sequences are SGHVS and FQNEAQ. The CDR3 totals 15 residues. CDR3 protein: CASSLVLATNEKLFF. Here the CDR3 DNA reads TGTGCCAGCAGCTTAGTTCTTGCAACTAATGAAAAACTGTTTTTT.

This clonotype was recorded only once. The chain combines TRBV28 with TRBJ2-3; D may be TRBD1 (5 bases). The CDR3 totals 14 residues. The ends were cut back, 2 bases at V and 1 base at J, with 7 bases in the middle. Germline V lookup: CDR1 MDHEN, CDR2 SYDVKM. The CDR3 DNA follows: TGTGCCAGCAGTTTAACAGGTCGCACAGATACGCAGTATTTT. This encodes CASSLTGRTDTQYF.

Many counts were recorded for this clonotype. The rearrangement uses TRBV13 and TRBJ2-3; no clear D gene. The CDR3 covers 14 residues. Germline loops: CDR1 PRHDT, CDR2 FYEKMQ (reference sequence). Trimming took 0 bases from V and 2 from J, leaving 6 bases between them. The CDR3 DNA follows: TGTGCCAGCAGCTTAGGTACCCCCACAGATACGCAGTATTTT. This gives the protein CASSLGTPTDTQYF.

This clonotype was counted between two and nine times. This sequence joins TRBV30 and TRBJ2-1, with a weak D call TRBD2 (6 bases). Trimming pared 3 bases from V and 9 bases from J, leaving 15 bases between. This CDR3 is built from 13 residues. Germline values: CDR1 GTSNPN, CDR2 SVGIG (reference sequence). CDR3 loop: CAWRGTSGGEQFF. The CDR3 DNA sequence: TGTGCCTGGAGAGGGACTTCCGGGGGTGAGCAGTTCTTC.

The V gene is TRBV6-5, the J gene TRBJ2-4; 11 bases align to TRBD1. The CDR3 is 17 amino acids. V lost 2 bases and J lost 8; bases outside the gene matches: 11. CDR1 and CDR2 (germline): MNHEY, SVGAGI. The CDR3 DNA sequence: TGTGCCAGCAGTTACCGGGTTGGGACAGGGGGGGGATACATTCAGTACTTC. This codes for CASSYRVGTGGGYIQYF.

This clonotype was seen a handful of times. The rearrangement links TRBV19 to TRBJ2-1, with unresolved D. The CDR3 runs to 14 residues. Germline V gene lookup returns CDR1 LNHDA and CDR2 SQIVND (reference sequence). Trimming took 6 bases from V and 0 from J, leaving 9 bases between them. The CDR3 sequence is CASSETFSYNEQFF. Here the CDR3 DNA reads TGTGCCAGTAGCGAGACTTTCTCCTACAATGAGCAGTTCTTC.

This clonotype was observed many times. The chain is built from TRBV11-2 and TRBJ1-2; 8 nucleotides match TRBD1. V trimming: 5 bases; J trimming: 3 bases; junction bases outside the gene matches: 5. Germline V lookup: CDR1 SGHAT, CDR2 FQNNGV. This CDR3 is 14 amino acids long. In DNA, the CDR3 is TGTGCCAGCAGCCCCTCAGGGGGCCACTATGGCTACACCTTC. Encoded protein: CASSPSGGHYGYTF.

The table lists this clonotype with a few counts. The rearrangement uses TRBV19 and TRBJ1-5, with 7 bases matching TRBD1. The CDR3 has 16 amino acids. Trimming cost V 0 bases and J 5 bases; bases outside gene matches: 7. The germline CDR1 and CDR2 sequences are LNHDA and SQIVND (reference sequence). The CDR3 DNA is TGTGCCAGTAGTATAGAGACACAGGGGTTTGATCAGCCCCAGCATTTT. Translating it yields CASSIETQGFDQPQHF.

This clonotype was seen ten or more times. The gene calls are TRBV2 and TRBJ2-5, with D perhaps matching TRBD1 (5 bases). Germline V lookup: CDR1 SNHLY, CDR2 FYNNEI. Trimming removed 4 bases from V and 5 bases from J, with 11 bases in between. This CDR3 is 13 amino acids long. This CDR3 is CASSVRVVETQYF. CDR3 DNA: TGTGCCAGCAGTGTCAGGGTTGTGGAGACCCAGTACTTC.

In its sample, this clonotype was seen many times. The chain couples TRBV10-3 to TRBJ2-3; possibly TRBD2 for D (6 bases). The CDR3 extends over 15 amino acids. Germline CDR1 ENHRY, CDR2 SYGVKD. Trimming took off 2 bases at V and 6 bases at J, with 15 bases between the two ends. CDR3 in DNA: TGTGCCATCAGTGAGCTCTCCCCGGGGGACGATACGCAGTATTTT. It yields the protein CAISELSPGDDTQYF.